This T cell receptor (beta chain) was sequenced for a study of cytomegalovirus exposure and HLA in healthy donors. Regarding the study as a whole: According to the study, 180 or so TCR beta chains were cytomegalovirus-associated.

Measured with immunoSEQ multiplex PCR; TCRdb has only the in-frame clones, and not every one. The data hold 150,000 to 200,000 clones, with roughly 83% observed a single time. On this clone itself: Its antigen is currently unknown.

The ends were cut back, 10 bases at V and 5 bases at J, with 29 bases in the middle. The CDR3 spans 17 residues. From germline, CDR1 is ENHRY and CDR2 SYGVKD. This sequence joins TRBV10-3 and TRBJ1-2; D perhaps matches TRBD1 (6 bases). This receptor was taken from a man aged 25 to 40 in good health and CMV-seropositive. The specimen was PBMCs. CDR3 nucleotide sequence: TGTGCCACGACTACTCTGACAGGCCCCTCCGTGAATTATGGCTACACCTTC. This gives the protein CATTTLTGPSVNYGYTF.